One T cell receptor (beta chain) is described in this entry. These data are taken from a study of CD39 and CD103 CD8 tumor-infiltrating T cells. CDR1 is SGDLS and CDR2 is YYNGEE in the germline V gene. The CDR3 spans 13 residues. V was trimmed by 4 bases and J by 5 bases, leaving 9 bases between them. Measured with immunoSEQ multiplex PCR; TCRdb has only the in-frame clones, and not every one. The sample holds about 4,600 clones, roughly two thirds seen once. The receptor's source is a human donor with head and neck squamous cell carcinoma. Sequenced sample: CD8+ T cells sorted from blood. Subset of the sample: total memory CD8 T cells (CD45RA-CCR7+/-) from blood or uninvolved lymph node. The rearrangement joins TRBV9 to TRBJ2-2; D call uncertain. The CDR3 sequence is CASSRLETGELFF. The CDR3, as DNA: TGTGCCAGCAGCCGACTGGAAACCGGGGAGCTGTTTTTT. Based on the CDR3 plus reference TRBV9 and TRBJ2-2, the full variable domain is DSGVTQTPKHLITATGQRVTLRCSPRSGDLSVYWYQQSLDQGLQFLIQYYNGEERAKGNILERFSAQQFPDLHSELNLSSLELGDSALYFCASSRLETGELFFGEGSRLTVL.